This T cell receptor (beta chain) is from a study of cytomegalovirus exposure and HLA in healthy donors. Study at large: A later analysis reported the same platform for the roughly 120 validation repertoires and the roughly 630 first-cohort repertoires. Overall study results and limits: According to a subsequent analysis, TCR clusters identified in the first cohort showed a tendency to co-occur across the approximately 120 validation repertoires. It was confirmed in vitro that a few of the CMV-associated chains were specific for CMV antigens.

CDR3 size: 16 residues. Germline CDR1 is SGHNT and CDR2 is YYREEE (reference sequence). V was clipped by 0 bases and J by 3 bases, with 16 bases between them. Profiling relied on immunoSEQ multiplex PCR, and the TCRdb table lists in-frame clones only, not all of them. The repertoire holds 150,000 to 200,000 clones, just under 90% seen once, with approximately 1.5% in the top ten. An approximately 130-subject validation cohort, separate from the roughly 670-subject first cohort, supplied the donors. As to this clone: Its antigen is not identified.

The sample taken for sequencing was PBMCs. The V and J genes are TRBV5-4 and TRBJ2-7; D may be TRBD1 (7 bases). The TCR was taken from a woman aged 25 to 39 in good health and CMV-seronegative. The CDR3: CASSLGGDSEYYEQYF. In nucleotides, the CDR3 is TGTGCCAGCAGCTTGGGCGGGGACAGTGAATACTACGAGCAGTACTTC.